Listed below are T cell receptor beta chains from one sample, sequenced in a study of cytomegalovirus exposure and HLA in healthy donors. Data came from immunoSEQ multiplex PCR; TCRdb stores just in-frame clones and leaves some out. The repertoire has about 180,000 clones, 80% of them found once; the top ten carry 5% to 7%. Sequenced: PBMCs. These TCRs come from a man in his forties in good health and CMV-seronegative. The CDR3 runs from the conserved cysteine through the conserved F or W. The D gene is left open where the match is weak. Clone sizes are given selectively: once, few, many, or a class where the clone is expanded.

J gene	V gene	D gene	clone size	CDR3 protein	CDR3 DNA
TRBJ1-3	TRBV6-6	-	-	CASSMGRDSGNTIYF	TGTGCCAGCTCAATGGGGAGGGACTCTGGAAACACCATATATTTT
TRBJ2-7	TRBV7-2	TRBD2	-	CASSPYGTNYEQYF	TGTGCCAGCAGCCCCTACGGGACTAACTACGAGCAGTACTTC
TRBJ1-5	TRBV19	-	few	CASSIAPGDPGDQPQHF	TGTGCCAGTAGTATAGCGCCGGGGGACCCCGGGGATCAGCCCCAGCATTTT
TRBJ1-1	TRBV19	-	few	CASEDSQGYTEAFF	TGTGCCAGCGAGGATTCCCAGGGCTACACTGAAGCTTTCTTT
TRBJ2-2	TRBV11-2	-	few	CASSLGGAGELFF	TGTGCCAGCAGCTTAGGGGGGGCCGGGGAGCTGTTTTTT
TRBJ2-1	TRBV2	TRBD2	-	CASSELAGANEQFF	TGTGCCAGCAGTGAACTAGCGGGGGCTAATGAGCAGTTCTTC
TRBJ1-4	TRBV19	TRBD1	-	CASSMTGGGEKLFF	TGTGCCAGTAGTATGACAGGGGGCGGAGAAAAACTGTTTTTT
TRBJ1-2	TRBV7-8	TRBD1	-	CASSLRTGQNYGYTF	TGTGCCAGCAGCCTAAGGACAGGACAAAACTATGGCTACACCTTC
TRBJ2-5	TRBV6-1	-	-	CASSEVTRGTQYF	TGTGCCAGCAGTGAAGTTACTAGAGGGACCCAGTACTTC
TRBJ2-3	TRBV9	-	-	CASSRGADTQYF	TGTGCCAGCAGCCGCGGAGCAGATACGCAGTATTTT
TRBJ2-1	TRBV29-1	TRBD1	-	CSVVGTGLENEQFF	TGCAGCGTTGTGGGGACAGGGCTGGAGAATGAGCAGTTCTTC
TRBJ2-2	TRBV5-1	-	-	CASSLDGGELFF	TGCGCCAGCAGCTTGGACGGCGGGGAGCTGTTTTTT
TRBJ2-1	TRBV7-8	-	-	CASSPPRQLDYNEQFF	TGTGCCAGCAGCCCGCCCCGACAGCTAGACTACAATGAGCAGTTCTTC
TRBJ1-2	TRBV10-3	-	-	CAISEGADGYTF	TGTGCCATCAGTGAGGGGGCGGATGGCTACACCTTC
TRBJ1-4	TRBV25-1	TRBD1	-	CASSESRGHEKLFF	TGTGCCAGCAGTGAATCCAGGGGGCATGAAAAACTGTTTTTT
TRBJ1-2	TRBV6-5	-	-	CASSRLAGVDYGYTF	TGTGCCAGCAGCCGCCTGGCGGGGGTCGACTATGGCTACACCTTC
TRBJ1-2	TRBV11-3	-	-	CASSYPAGRGGTF	TGTGCCAGCAGCTACCCCGCCGGGCGAGGAGGCACCTTC
TRBJ1-1	TRBV5-4	-	-	CASSPLNTEAFF	TGTGCCAGCAGCCCTTTGAACACTGAAGCTTTCTTT
TRBJ2-3	TRBV6-1	TRBD1	-	CARWTGYSSDTQYF	TGTGCCAGATGGACAGGGTATAGCTCAGATACGCAGTATTTT
TRBJ2-1	TRBV2	-	once	CAGSELTASSYNEQFF	TGTGCCGGCAGTGAGCTGACAGCCAGCTCCTACAATGAGCAGTTCTTC
TRBJ2-7	TRBV5-4	TRBD1	-	CASSLSWDRTYEQYF	TGTGCCAGCAGCTTGTCCTGGGACAGAACCTACGAGCAGTACTTC
TRBJ2-6	TRBV7-9	-	-	CASSMMTGANVLTF	TGTGCCAGCAGCATGATGACAGGGGCCAACGTCCTGACTTTC
TRBJ1-3	TRBV4-3	-	-	CASSQARGSGNTIYF	TGCGCCAGCAGCCAAGCTAGGGGATCTGGAAACACCATATATTTT
TRBJ2-7	TRBV13	-	-	CASSRTGRDYEQYF	TGTGCCAGCAGCCGAACCGGACGGGACTACGAGCAGTACTTC
TRBJ2-1	TRBV9	-	-	CASSARLGGVVGEQFF	TGTGCCAGCAGCGCTCGCTTAGGGGGGGTTGTGGGTGAGCAGTTCTTC